The source of this TCR beta chain is a study of blood T cells in healthy people across ages. Regarding the study as a whole: Fewer expanded clones and more diversity marked long-lived versus aged donors. CMV status of donors was unknown, possibly confounding expanded clonotype changes.

A single count supports this clonotype. Its antigen is as yet unknown. From germline, CDR1 is MNHEY and CDR2 SVGAGI. Trimming cost V 2 bases and J 2 bases; bases outside gene matches: 6. The CDR3 runs to 16 residues. A second PCR of 7 to 11 cycles used a sample-barcoded 5' primer and a J-beta primer mix. TCRdb reprocessed the 5' RACE reads via MiXCR and lists one record per CDR3 protein. This table has approximately 2,000,000 distinct CDR3 sequences, about 39% appearing once. The J gene is TRBJ2-1, the V gene TRBV6-5; 7 positions match TRBD2. This receptor was obtained from a human donor in good health. The sequenced sample consisted of blood. The CDR3 here is CASSYLTSVTYNEQFF. In nucleotides, the CDR3 is TGTGCCAGCAGTTACCTCACTAGCGTCACCTACAATGAGCAGTTCTTC.